The 22 T cell receptor beta chains listed next were all sequenced from one sample in a study of T-cell reconstitution after alpha-beta-depleted transplantation in children. Unique molecular identifiers were incorporated into the prepared TCRbeta library. TCRdb processed the PCR reads anew with MiXCR; each CDR3 protein has one entry. The sample carries 500,000 to 750,000 distinct CDR3 sequences, 25% to 30% recorded once. The specimen was PBMCs, collected before TCRalphabeta/CD19-depleted stem cell transplant. The receptors were gathered from a boy in the first two years of life with Wiskott-Aldrich syndrome, due to receive a stem cell transplant.

This clonotype turned up a few times. The chain is built from TRBV20-1 and TRBJ1-6, with D unclear. This CDR3 comprises 15 residues. Per germline, CDR1 DFQATT and CDR2 SNEGSKA (reference sequence). Trimming cost V 0 bases and J 9 bases, with 15 bases left between them. The CDR3 coding sequence is TGCAGTGCTAGAGATCGCCGTACGGCAGGTTCACCCCTCCACTTT. Translating gives CSARDRRTAGSPLHF.

Notes on this clonotype: One end of the junction does not line up with germline, which may come from a read error. The chain uses TRBV10-3 and TRBJ2-3; D call uncertain. Germline assignment: CDR1 ENHRY and CDR2 SYGVKD. The CDR3 is 12 amino acids. This chain's CDR3 is CPISDLADTQYF. In DNA, the CDR3 is TGTCCCATCAGTGATTTGGCAGATACGCAGTATTTT.

This clonotype was counted between two and nine times. The CDR3 region has the DNA TGCAGTGCTAGAGATCGGAGCGGGAGTAGGTACGAGCAGTACTTC. It specifies CSARDRSGSRYEQYF. V gene TRBV20-1 combines with J gene TRBJ2-7, with 8 nucleotides matching TRBD2. The CDR3 is 15 residues long. V lost 0 bases to trimming and J lost 4 bases; unmatched junction nucleotides: 8. CDR1 is DFQATT, CDR2 SNEGSKA, per germline (reference sequence).

The chain recombines TRBV9 with TRBJ2-1; TRBD2 might be the D (6 bases). This CDR3 comprises 17 residues. V lost 3 bases to trimming and J lost 6 bases, with 22 bases between them. Germline V gene lookup returns CDR1 SGDLS and CDR2 YYNGEE. The CDR3: CASSDPLTRIDSNEQFF. CDR3 coding DNA: TGTGCCAGCAGCGACCCTTTGACTAGGATCGATAGCAATGAGCAGTTCTTC.

This clonotype has a handful of counts. The V call is TRBV10-3, the J call TRBJ2-2; D remains unclear. The CDR3 totals 15 residues. V was cut by 6 bases and J by 5 bases, with 16 bases left in between. CDR1 is ENHRY, CDR2 SYGVKD, per germline. This CDR3 is CAISVLGAQTGELFF. As DNA, the CDR3 is TGTGCCATCAGCGTCTTGGGTGCGCAGACCGGGGAGCTGTTTTTT.

There are a few counts of this clonotype. This chain joins TRBV5-1 and TRBJ2-1; 7 nucleotides align to TRBD2. The trim removed 7 bases at V and 6 bases at J, leaving 13 bases unmatched. CDR1 is SGHRS and CDR2 is YFSETQ in the germline V gene. This CDR3 has 15 amino acids. The chain's CDR3 is CASESVAGASNEQFF. CDR3 sequence (DNA): TGCGCCAGCGAATCTGTAGCGGGCGCAAGCAATGAGCAGTTCTTC.

The chain uses TRBV5-1 and TRBJ2-1, with TRBD2 matching 10 bases. CDR1 is SGHRS, CDR2 YFSETQ, per germline. The CDR3 is 19 residues long. Germline trimming cut 3 bases from V and 7 bases from J; bases unmatched to any gene: 19. DNA of the CDR3: TGCGCCAGCAGCTGGCCTGCGGGACTAGCGCGCTCCTACCCGAATGAGCAGTTCTTC. It is translated as CASSWPAGLARSYPNEQFF.

This clonotype was observed a handful of times. V usage is TRBV7-2 and J usage is TRBJ2-7; perhaps TRBD1 as D (7 bases). Germline V gives CDR1 SGHTA, CDR2 FQGNSA. V was trimmed by 2 bases and J by 4 bases, leaving 15 bases between them. This CDR3 contains 15 residues. The CDR3 bases are TGTGCCAGCAGCTTATTAGCGGACAGGTATTACGAGCAGTACTTC. Amino acid sequence: CASSLLADRYYEQYF.

This clonotype was picked up one time. V usage is TRBV19 and J usage is TRBJ2-2, with D maybe TRBD2 (5 bases). The CDR3 is made up of 15 amino acids. Germline CDR1 LNHDA, CDR2 SQIVND (reference sequence). Trimming left V 1 base short and J 4 bases short, with 10 bases between. The CDR3 loop reads CASSIAGFSTGELFF. CDR3 DNA sequence: TGTGCCAGTAGTATAGCGGGATTCAGCACCGGGGAGCTGTTTTTT.

J is TRBJ2-7 and V is TRBV5-1, with 9 bases identical to TRBD1. Germline V gives CDR1 SGHRS, CDR2 YFSETQ. The CDR3 runs 15 residues. The V and J ends lost 1 base and 2 bases, in that order; junction bases with no gene match: 4. In DNA form, the CDR3 reads TGCGCCAGCAGCTTGCCGGGACAGGGACCCTACGAGCAGTACTTC. Translated: CASSLPGQGPYEQYF.

The V and J genes are TRBV20-1 and TRBJ2-1; 13 bases map to TRBD2. The germline gives CDR1 DFQATT, CDR2 SNEGSKA (reference sequence). The ends lost 0 bases at V and 4 bases at J; junction bases unmatched: 3. This CDR3 contains 16 residues. The CDR3 loop is CSARDLGLAGYNEQFF. The CDR3 DNA sequence: TGCAGTGCTAGAGATCTGGGACTAGCGGGGTACAATGAGCAGTTCTTC.

This clonotype was detected a few times. The J gene is TRBJ2-1, the V gene TRBV6-1, with TRBD2 matching over 9 bases. Unmatched junction bases numbered 6, after V lost 6 bases and J lost 3 bases. This CDR3 has 15 amino acids. Looked up from germline, CDR1 is MNHNS and CDR2 is SASEGT. As DNA, the CDR3 is TGTGCCAGCAGCCGCGGGAGGGCCTTCTACAATGAGCAGTTCTTC. This translates into CASSRGRAFYNEQFF.

The chain combines TRBV5-5 with TRBJ1-2; 8 nucleotides line up with TRBD1. The CDR3 covers 15 residues. Trimming removed 0 bases from V and 4 bases from J; junction bases left unmatched: 5. In germline, CDR1 is SGHKS, CDR2 YYEKEE (reference sequence). The CDR3 DNA reads as TGTGCCAGCAGCTTGGTCGGTCAGGGGGCCTATGGCTACACCTTC. Translation: CASSLVGQGAYGYTF.

The chain has TRBV12-3 or TRBV12-4 and TRBJ2-1, with TRBD2 matching 8 bases. V trimming: 7 bases; J trimming: 8 bases; junction bases outside the gene matches: 22. The CDR3 loop spans 18 amino acids. The CDR3 coding sequence is TGTGCCAGCATCGAAAGGGCCGGGCGAGCGGGAGTATTGGATGAGCAGTTCTTC. Encoded protein: CASIERAGRAGVLDEQFF.

This clonotype was observed at least ten times. The J gene is TRBJ1-4, the V gene TRBV4-1; 9 nucleotides match TRBD1. The CDR3 sequence is 13 residues long. V lost 8 bases to trimming and J lost 5 bases; unmatched junction nucleotides: 3. CDR1 and CDR2 from the germline V gene are MGHRA and YSYEKL. The CDR3 DNA reads as TGCGCCAGCGCCGGGACAGGGAATGAAAAACTGTTTTTT. Protein product: CASAGTGNEKLFF.

The chain employs TRBV5-1 and TRBJ2-2; no clear D. The germline V gene has CDR1 SGHRS and CDR2 YFSETQ. The CDR3 loop spans 16 amino acids. V gave up 4 bases and J gave up 1 base, with 14 bases separating them. CDR3 in amino acids: CASSPKLTGNTGELFF. For the CDR3, the DNA is TGCGCCAGCAGCCCTAAATTAACTGGGAACACCGGGGAGCTGTTTTTT.

The table lists this clonotype with a few counts. The rearrangement joins TRBV5-1 to TRBJ1-2; 10 bases line up with TRBD1. Germline trimming cut 4 bases from V and 6 bases from J; bases unmatched to any gene: 6. Germline assignment: CDR1 SGHRS and CDR2 YFSETQ. The CDR3 covers 14 residues. Here the CDR3 DNA reads TGCGCCAGCAGCATCTCGACAGGGGGCGATGGCTACACCTTC. Protein sequence: CASSISTGGDGYTF.

This chain joins TRBV10-3 and TRBJ1-4; D gene uncertain. In germline, CDR1 is ENHRY, CDR2 SYGVKD. The CDR3 covers 13 residues. V dropped 6 bases and J dropped 7 bases, with 12 bases sitting between them. The CDR3 bases are TGTGCCATCAGGTCCCCCGTAGGTGAAAAACTGTTTTTT. This sequence encodes CAIRSPVGEKLFF.

This chain connects TRBV4-2 to TRBJ1-2; D unresolved. The V and J ends lost 1 base and 2 bases respectively, with 8 bases between them. CDR1 and CDR2 from the germline V gene are LGHNA and YNFKEQ. The CDR3 contains 14 residues. The CDR3 protein is CASSQAGLNYGYTF. The CDR3 region has the DNA TGTGCCAGCAGCCAAGCCGGGCTCAACTATGGCTACACCTTC.

This clonotype was counted a few times. This chain connects TRBV6-5 to TRBJ2-7; D remains unclear. The germline V gene has CDR1 MNHEY and CDR2 SVGAGI. CDR3 length equals 14 residues. The ends were cut back, 0 bases at V and 2 bases at J, with 8 bases in the middle. The CDR3 reads CASSYSNRAYEQYF. The CDR3 bases are TGTGCCAGCAGTTACTCAAACAGAGCCTACGAGCAGTACTTC.

This clonotype was detected ten times or more. The CDR3 DNA follows: TGTGCCAGCAGTGAGGACCGTAGCACAGATACGCAGTATTTT. The encoded protein is CASSEDRSTDTQYF. This chain uses TRBV12-3 or TRBV12-4 with TRBJ2-3; D remains ambiguous. V lost 5 bases to trimming and J lost 0 bases, with 9 bases between them. This CDR3 is built from 14 residues.

The chain joins TRBV5-1 to TRBJ2-3; the match to TRBD2 covers 13 bases. V lost 3 bases and J lost 0; bases outside the gene matches: 7. The CDR3 covers 18 residues. Germline CDR1 reads SGHRS; CDR2 reads YFSETQ. The CDR3 here is CASSSTSGRAISTDTQYF. For the CDR3, the DNA is TGCGCCAGCAGCTCTACTAGCGGGAGGGCCATTAGCACAGATACGCAGTATTTT. The entire variable domain, with the rest obtained from reference TRBV5-1 and TRBJ2-3, is as follows: KAGVTQTPRYLIKTRGQQVTLSCSPISGHRSVSWYQQTPGQGLQFLFEYFSETQRNKGNFPGRFSGRQFSNSRSEMNVSTLELGDSALYLCASSSTSGRAISTDTQYFGPGTRLTVL.